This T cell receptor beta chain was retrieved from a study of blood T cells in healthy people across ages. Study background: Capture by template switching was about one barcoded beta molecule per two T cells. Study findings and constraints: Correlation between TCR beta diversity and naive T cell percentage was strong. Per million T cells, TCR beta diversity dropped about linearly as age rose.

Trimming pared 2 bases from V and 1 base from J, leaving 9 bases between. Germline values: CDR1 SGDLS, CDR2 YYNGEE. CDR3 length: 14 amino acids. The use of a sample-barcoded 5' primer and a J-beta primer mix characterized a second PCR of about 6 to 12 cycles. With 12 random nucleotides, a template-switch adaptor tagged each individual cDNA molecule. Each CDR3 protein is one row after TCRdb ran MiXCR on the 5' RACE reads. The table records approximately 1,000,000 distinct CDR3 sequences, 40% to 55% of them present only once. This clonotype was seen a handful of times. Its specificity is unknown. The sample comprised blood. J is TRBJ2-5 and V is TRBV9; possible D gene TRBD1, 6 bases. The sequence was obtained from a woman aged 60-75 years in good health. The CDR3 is CASSVDSTQETQYF. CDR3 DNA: TGTGCCAGCAGCGTGGACAGTACCCAAGAGACCCAGTACTTC. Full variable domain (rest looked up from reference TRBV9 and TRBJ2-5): DSGVTQTPKHLITATGQRVTLRCSPRSGDLSVYWYQQSLDQGLQFLIQYYNGEERAKGNILERFSAQQFPDLHSELNLSSLELGDSALYFCASSVDSTQETQYFGPGTRLLVL.